Given below is one T cell receptor beta chain in context. Clones were sequenced by immunoSEQ multiplex PCR, and TCRdb holds only the in-frame ones, with some missing. The sample yields 160,000 or so clones, approximately 84% seen once. The data were taken from a study of blood T cell repertoires in COVID-19. Study context: The origin of the acute and convalescent COVID-19 samples was the United States, Italy and Spain.

Individuals aged about 18 to 100 years were recruited from fewer than 25 US areas. Grouping used clinical history reported by participants in a survey and questionnaire. The V gene end was trimmed by 4 bases and the J gene end by 5 bases; junction bases not matched to a gene: 22. The CDR3 spans 20 residues. Germline V gives CDR1 MGHRA, CDR2 YSYEKL. The origin of this receptor is a human donor with acute COVID-19. The donor label of this sample is uncertain. The source material was PBMCs or T cells enriched from blood (not recorded which). V gene TRBV4-1 combines with J gene TRBJ2-1, with 8 bases fitting TRBD2. The CDR3 spells CASSLLYAGARLARHNEQFF. CDR3 DNA: TGCGCCAGCAGCCTTCTATACGCAGGGGCCCGACTAGCGAGGCACAATGAGCAGTTCTTC.